Below are 20 T cell receptor beta chains sequenced from a single sample in a study of CD8 T cells in ankylosing spondylitis. One entry per CDR3 protein, called by TCRdb with MiXCR from the 5' RACE reads. This table holds some 130,000 distinct CDR3 sequences, roughly an eighth found once. Sequencing was performed on blood, either unsorted or a sorted T cell fraction (not recorded which). These TCRs come from a female donor with ankylosing spondylitis or in good health (not recorded which).

The table lists this clonotype with a few counts. The chain is built from TRBV12-3 or TRBV12-4 and TRBJ1-1; D ambiguous. The ends were cut back, 2 bases at V and 1 base at J, with 5 bases in the middle. This CDR3 contains 13 residues. CDR3 sequence (DNA): TGTGCCAGCAGTTTATCTCCGAACACTGAAGCTTTCTTT. Protein product: CASSLSPNTEAFF.

The gene calls are TRBV30 and TRBJ2-1; 7 positions agree with TRBD1. In germline, CDR1 is GTSNPN, CDR2 SVGIG (reference sequence). V was pared by 1 base and J by 0 bases, with 3 bases of the junction left unmatched. This CDR3 contains 15 residues. CDR3 amino acids: CAWSEGQSSYNEQFF. The CDR3 DNA reads TGTGCCTGGAGTGAGGGACAGAGCTCCTACAATGAGCAGTTCTTC.

This clonotype has a count of ten or more. The chain has TRBV12-3 or TRBV12-4 and TRBJ1-1; the D is unclear. Trimming took off 5 bases at V and 3 bases at J, with 10 bases between the two ends. The CDR3 is 13 residues long. Here the CDR3 DNA reads TGTGCCAGCAGTACCCGGCCGGACACTGAAGCTTTCTTT. Residues: CASSTRPDTEAFF.

This clonotype showed up just a few times. The V gene is TRBV2, the J gene TRBJ1-3; D not certain. The V end was cut by 3 bases, the J end by 0 bases, with 9 bases between. From germline, CDR1 is SNHLY and CDR2 FYNNEI. The CDR3 totals 15 residues. This CDR3 reads CASSEPGHSGNTIYF. The CDR3, as DNA: TGTGCCAGCAGTGAGCCGGGCCACTCTGGAAACACCATATATTTT.

This clonotype was detected only a few times. This chain uses TRBV4-1 with TRBJ2-1; D unresolved. V lost 0 bases to trimming and J lost 2 bases, with 2 bases between them. CDR1 and CDR2 (germline): MGHRA, YSYEKL. The CDR3 covers 13 residues. CDR3 coding DNA: TGCGCCAGCAGCCAAGACCCCTACAATGAGCAGTTCTTC. It codes for CASSQDPYNEQFF.

This sequence joins TRBV7-8 and TRBJ2-2; D is uncertain. CDR3 length: 15 residues. Germline V gene lookup returns CDR1 SGHVS and CDR2 FQNEAQ. The V and J ends lost 7 bases and 4 bases respectively, with 16 bases between them. In DNA form, the CDR3 reads TGTGCCAGCAATATTGACCGAGGCGGCACCGGGGAGCTGTTTTTT. This translates into CASNIDRGGTGELFF.

Note on this clonotype: One junction end disagrees with the germline gene, perhaps due to a read error. This chain links TRBV5-6 with TRBJ1-2; TRBD1 is a possible D gene (5 bases). Germline V gene lookup returns CDR1 SGHDT and CDR2 YYEEEE. The CDR3 has 11 residues. CDR3 DNA sequence: TGTGCCAGCAGCTCGCTATTGGACACCTACTTC. It translates to CASSSLLDTYF.

This clonotype was counted ten times or more. The chain employs TRBV12-3 or TRBV12-4 and TRBJ1-1, with D unclear. V lost 3 bases to trimming and J lost 1 base, with 9 bases between them. The CDR3 loop spans 14 amino acids. The CDR3 nucleotides read TGTGCCAGCAGTTTGCCCGGGTGGAACACTGAAGCTTTCTTT. Translation gives CASSLPGWNTEAFF.

This clonotype was seen a handful of times. The chain combines TRBV6-1 with TRBJ2-1; 12 nucleotides line up with TRBD2. The CDR3 covers 15 residues. J was trimmed by 6 bases and V by 6 bases; bases with no gene match: 6. From germline, CDR1 is MNHNS and CDR2 SASEGT. CDR3 amino acids: CASSPSGRGGNEQFF. CDR3 in DNA: TGTGCCAGCAGCCCTAGCGGGAGGGGCGGCAATGAGCAGTTCTTC.

This clonotype was detected ten times or more. CDR3 bases: TGCAGTGCTAGCCGGCTAGCGGTAGCTTACGAGCAGTACTTC. Protein: CSASRLAVAYEQYF. The chain combines TRBV20-1 with TRBJ2-7, with 7 positions matching TRBD2. This CDR3 has 14 amino acids. Germline V lookup: CDR1 DFQATT, CDR2 SNEGSKA (reference sequence). Unmatched junction bases numbered 9, after V lost 3 bases and J lost 4 bases.

This clonotype showed up many times. This chain connects TRBV20-1 to TRBJ2-7; 9 bases fit TRBD1. J was trimmed by 3 bases and V by 4 bases; bases with no gene match: 7. This CDR3 is 14 amino acids long. Germline CDR1 and CDR2: DFQATT and SNEGSKA (reference sequence). CDR3 residues: CSAKRTGEIYEQYF. DNA for the CDR3: TGCAGTGCTAAAAGGACAGGGGAGATCTACGAGCAGTACTTC.

This clonotype has only a few counts. V gene TRBV4-2 combines with J gene TRBJ1-1, with D possibly being TRBD1 (5 bases). The CDR3 sequence is 13 residues long. The germline V gene has CDR1 LGHNA and CDR2 YNFKEQ. The germline V and J ends were trimmed by 3 bases and 3 bases, with 8 bases remaining between them. The CDR3 region is CASSQGRDTEAFF. The CDR3 coding sequence is TGTGCCAGCAGCCAGGGCAGGGACACTGAAGCTTTCTTT.

This clonotype has at least ten counts. CDR3 residues: CATRLEMNTEAFF. The CDR3, as DNA: TGTGCCACCCGGCTAGAGATGAACACTGAAGCTTTCTTT. V and J are TRBV10-3 and TRBJ1-1, with D uncertain. Germline V gene data show CDR1 as ENHRY and CDR2 as SYGVKD. The CDR3 runs 13 residues. The V end lost 10 bases, the J end lost 0 bases, and 12 bases lay between the germline ends.

This clonotype showed up just once. One end of the junction is discordant with germline, which a read error may explain. The chain carries TRBV15 and TRBJ2-1; TRBD1 aligns across 8 bases. Germline V gene data show CDR1 as LNHNV and CDR2 as YYDKDF (reference sequence). This CDR3 region has 15 residues. In nucleotides, the CDR3 is TGTGCCACCAGCAGCGGACAGGGTAAAGACAATGGGCAGTTCTTC. Residues: CATSSGQGKDNGQFF.

This clonotype was counted a few times. The rearrangement uses TRBV11-2 and TRBJ2-7; TRBD2 matches at 12 bases. This CDR3 spans 18 amino acids. Germline values: CDR1 SGHAT, CDR2 FQNNGV. With 2 bases clipped from V and 3 bases from J, the junction kept 11 bases outside the gene matches. This CDR3 is CASSLTWTSGKEVYEQYF. The CDR3 nucleotides read TGTGCCAGCAGCTTAACCTGGACTAGCGGGAAGGAGGTCTACGAGCAGTACTTC. Supplemented by reference TRBV11-2 and TRBJ2-7, the full variable domain reads EAGVAQSPRYKIIEKRQSVAFWCNPISGHATLYWYQQILGQGPKLLIQFQNNGVVDDSQLPKDRFSAERLKGVDSTLKIQPAKLEDSAVYLCASSLTWTSGKEVYEQYFGPGTRLTVT.

This clonotype appeared a few times. The chain combines TRBV12-3 or TRBV12-4 with TRBJ2-5; 15 positions match TRBD2. Losses at the gene ends were 5 bases for V and 5 bases for J; bases not matched to a gene: 6. The CDR3 covers 16 residues. The chain's CDR3 is CASSIRTSGRVETQYF. In DNA, the CDR3 is TGTGCCAGCAGTATCCGGACTAGCGGGAGGGTCGAGACCCAGTACTTC.

Points on this clonotype: Possible read error: a much larger clone is one base away. The chain uses TRBV20-1 and TRBJ2-1, with 8 nucleotides matching TRBD2. The CDR3 runs 14 residues. Germline V gene data show CDR1 as DFQATT and CDR2 as SNEGSKA (reference sequence). The CDR3 region is CSTRVGLGYNEQFF. The CDR3 nucleotides are TGCAGTACTAGAGTGGGACTAGGCTACAATGAGCAGTTCTTC.

This clonotype has ten or more counts. This rearrangement joins TRBV20-1 to TRBJ2-2; D possibly corresponds to TRBD1 (5 bases). Germline-derived CDR1 and CDR2 are DFQATT and SNEGSKA (reference sequence). This CDR3 spans 15 amino acids. The V end was cut by 3 bases, the J end by 2 bases, with 13 bases between. In DNA form, the CDR3 reads TGCAGTGCTAGCGAAGACCAGGGTAACACCGGGGAGCTGTTTTTT. Translation: CSASEDQGNTGELFF.

V and J are TRBV6-1 and TRBJ1-1; 10 nucleotides align to TRBD1. The CDR3 is made up of 15 amino acids. CDR1 is MNHNS, CDR2 SASEGT, per germline. V dropped 5 bases and J dropped 10; count of bases not matched to a gene: 13. The CDR3 spells CASSQPGQGLFLAFF. The CDR3 coding sequence is TGTGCCAGCAGTCAGCCGGGACAGGGGCTTTTTTTAGCTTTCTTT.

In its sample, this clonotype was seen many times. DNA of the CDR3: TGCGCCAGCAGTAGCTTCGGGACTAACACAGATACGCAGTATTTT. This translates into CASSSFGTNTDTQYF. The V gene is TRBV10-2, the J gene TRBJ2-3; the match to TRBD2 covers 7 bases. Germline CDR1 reads WSHSY; CDR2 reads SAAADI. The V gene end was trimmed by 5 bases and the J gene end by 2 bases; junction bases not matched to a gene: 7. The CDR3 contains 15 residues.